The 22 T cell receptor beta chains below were found in one sample sequenced in a study of shared clonotypes between healthy human individuals. Clones were read by immunoSEQ multiplex PCR, and TCRdb kept only the in-frame ones, dropping some. The table shows fewer than 3 million clones, with roughly 90% occurring only once. The material sequenced was naive CD4+ T cells from PBMCs. The sample's subset: CD45RA+ positively selected. Receptors originate from a man between 18 and 29 years old in good health. Some clones in this sample may be carry-over from other donors' samples.

The chain recombines TRBV2 with TRBJ2-7; TRBD1 matches at 9 bases. V shed 7 bases, J shed 4 bases, and the junction held 8 bases outside the gene matches. This CDR3 region has 14 residues. Per the germline V gene, CDR1 is SNHLY and CDR2 is FYNNEI. CDR3 bases: TGTGCCAGCACGATGGGACAGGGCCCATACGAGCAGTACTTC. Translating it yields CASTMGQGPYEQYF.

The chain carries TRBV2 and TRBJ1-6; D gene uncertain. The CDR3 has 14 amino acids. Germline loops: CDR1 SNHLY, CDR2 FYNNEI. V lost 6 bases and J 0 bases, leaving 6 bases between the germline ends. The CDR3 is CASSSSSYNSPLHF. CDR3 bases: TGTGCCAGCAGCTCGAGCTCCTATAATTCACCCCTCCACTTT. Based on the CDR3 plus reference TRBV2 and TRBJ1-6, the full variable domain is EPEVTQTPSHQVTQMGQEVILRCVPISNHLYFYWYRQILGQKVEFLVSFYNNEISEKSEIFDDQFSVERPDGSNFTLKIRSTKLEDSAMYFCASSSSSYNSPLHFGNGTRLTVT.

This clone occurred once. The chain combines TRBV5-6 with TRBJ2-1, with D maybe TRBD2 (5 bases). Trimming stripped 0 bases from V and 8 bases from J, with 9 bases between. From germline, CDR1 is SGHDT and CDR2 YYEEEE. The CDR3 has 13 amino acids. The CDR3 DNA reads as TGTGCCAGCAGCTTGGATCTAGCAGATGAGCAGTTCTTC. This translates into CASSLDLADEQFF.

The rearrangement joins TRBV5-4 to TRBJ1-1, with a weak D call TRBD1 (6 bases). V shed 4 bases and J shed 4 bases, with 17 bases lying between them. The CDR3 length is 15 residues. Germline lookup yields CDR1 SGHNT and CDR2 YYREEE (reference sequence). The DNA for the CDR3 is TGTGCCAGCAGCGGTAACAGGGTTGGGAGCACTGAAGCTTTCTTT. It codes for CASSGNRVGSTEAFF.

This chain uses TRBV25-1 with TRBJ1-5, with D maybe TRBD1 (5 bases). Germline V gene lookup returns CDR1 MGHDK and CDR2 SYGVNS. Trimming cost V 7 bases and J 1 base, with 17 bases left between them. The CDR3 consists of 16 residues. The CDR3 loop is CASNLRGKHSNQPQHF. As DNA, the CDR3 is TGTGCCAGCAATCTACGGGGGAAGCACAGCAATCAGCCCCAGCATTTT.

The chain has TRBV7-2 and TRBJ2-3, with D possibly being TRBD1 (5 bases). CDR1 and CDR2 (germline): SGHTA, FQGNSA. V lost 1 base and J 2 bases, leaving 7 bases between the germline ends. The CDR3 length is 14 residues. The CDR3 sequence is CASSLGQTTDTQYF. In DNA, the CDR3 is TGTGCCAGCAGCTTAGGACAGACCACAGATACGCAGTATTTT. The whole variable domain, filled in from reference TRBV7-2 and TRBJ2-3, reads GAGVSQSPSNKVTEKGKDVELRCDPISGHTALYWYRQSLGQGLEFLIYFQGNSAPDKSGLPSDRFSAERTGGSVSTLTIQRTQQEDSAVYLCASSLGQTTDTQYFGPGTRLTVL.

The chain joins TRBV29-1 to TRBJ2-5; D gene uncertain. The CDR3 runs 12 residues. The V gene's germline CDR1 is SQVTM and CDR2 ANQGSEA. V was shortened by 7 bases and J by 3 bases, with 12 bases between the two germline ends. CDR3: CSAGSGEETQYF. CDR3 DNA sequence: TGCAGCGCCGGGTCTGGGGAAGAGACCCAGTACTTC.

The genes are TRBV7-2 and TRBJ1-2; D might be TRBD1 (5 bases). CDR3 length equals 16 residues. Per germline, CDR1 SGHTA and CDR2 FQGNSA. Trimming took off 3 bases at V and 8 bases at J, with 22 bases between the two ends. The CDR3 coding sequence is TGTGCCAGCAGCTTCGACAGTTCCGGCGTCAGTTGGGGCTACACCTTC. Its translation: CASSFDSSGVSWGYTF.

V is TRBV28 and J is TRBJ2-2, with D maybe TRBD2 (7 bases). From germline, CDR1 is MDHEN and CDR2 SYDVKM. There are 20 residues in the CDR3. Between the trimmed V and J ends, which lost 6 bases and 5 bases, there was a span of 31 bases. The CDR3 DNA reads as TGTGCCAGCAGCCCCCCCCCGGGACAATCGACCCCCGGGAGGACCGGGGAGCTGTTTTTT. This codes for CASSPPPGQSTPGRTGELFF.

V gene TRBV12-1 combines with J gene TRBJ2-4; the DNA was not used to check the table's D call, TRBD1. TRBV12-1 is termed a pseudogene. This CDR3 spans 17 amino acids. The CDR3 sequence is CASSWTTRLIAKNIQYF. The CDR3 region has the DNA TGTGCCAGCAGCTGGACAACCCGACTCATAGCCAAAAACATTCAGTACTTC.

The rearrangement links TRBV29-1 to TRBJ2-2; D might be TRBD2 (6 bases). Germline CDR1 SQVTM, CDR2 ANQGSEA. V lost 6 bases, J lost 0 bases, and 8 bases lay in between. CDR3 length equals 13 residues. The CDR3 here is CSVGGSNTGELFF. As DNA, the CDR3 is TGCAGCGTGGGGGGATCGAACACCGGGGAGCTGTTTTTT.

This chain uses TRBV6-5 with TRBJ2-1; 12 bases are shared with TRBD1. Germline V gene sequence: CDR1 MNHEY, CDR2 SVGAGI. This CDR3 has 16 amino acids. The trim removed 2 bases at V and 6 bases at J, leaving 5 bases unmatched. CDR3 DNA sequence: TGTGCCAGCAGTTACGGGGGACAGGGGGCGCGCAATGAGCAGTTCTTC. It codes for CASSYGGQGARNEQFF.

The rearrangement uses TRBV5-1 and TRBJ2-1, with 10 bases fitting TRBD2. V trimming: 6 bases; J trimming: 2 bases; junction bases outside the gene matches: 5. The germline gives CDR1 SGHRS, CDR2 YFSETQ. There are 15 residues in the CDR3. The CDR3 DNA sequence: TGCGCCAGCACTGCTAGCGGGAGTCCCTACAATGAGCAGTTCTTC. Translation: CASTASGSPYNEQFF.

This rearrangement joins TRBV18 to TRBJ1-1, with D possibly matching TRBD1 (6 bases). The CDR3 is 15 amino acids. Per germline, CDR1 KGHSH and CDR2 LQKENI. V was trimmed by 2 bases and J by 1 base, leaving 11 bases between them. This chain's CDR3 is CASSPLDSSNTEAFF. The CDR3 nucleotides are TGTGCCAGCTCACCATTGGACAGCTCGAACACTGAAGCTTTCTTT.

This chain links TRBV11-3 with TRBJ2-1; 8 bases agree with TRBD2. CDR1 and CDR2 from the germline V gene are SGHNT and YENEEA. Trimming at V came to 5 bases and at J to 15 bases, leaving 9 bases not matched to a gene. The CDR3 sequence is 12 residues long. This CDR3 is CASSLSGSRSFF. The CDR3 nucleotides read TGTGCCAGCAGCCTCAGCGGGAGTAGGTCGTTCTTC.

V gene TRBV29-1 combines with J gene TRBJ2-7, with D hard to call. The germline V gene has CDR1 SQVTM and CDR2 ANQGSEA. V was shortened by 1 base and J by 4 bases, with 8 bases between the two germline ends. This CDR3 contains 12 residues. Here the CDR3 DNA reads TGCAGCGTTGAAGGAAGCACGTACGAGCAGTACTTC. Its protein is CSVEGSTYEQYF.

The chain joins TRBV4-1 to TRBJ2-3; the match to TRBD1 covers 7 bases. V gave up 7 bases and J gave up 3 bases; unmatched junction bases: 10. CDR3 length: 15 amino acids. Germline CDR1 reads MGHRA; CDR2 reads YSYEKL. The DNA for the CDR3 is TGCGCCAGCAAGCCCCGGACAGGTTTGACAGATACGCAGTATTTT. It codes for CASKPRTGLTDTQYF.

This clone appeared once. The V call is TRBV6-6, the J call TRBJ2-5; 11 bases are a match to TRBD2. V lost 2 bases and J lost 4; bases outside the gene matches: 0. The CDR3 length is 14 residues. Germline values: CDR1 MNHNY, CDR2 SVGAGI (reference sequence). This CDR3 reads CASSYGLAGETQYF. CDR3 DNA: TGTGCCAGCAGTTACGGACTAGCGGGAGAGACCCAGTACTTC.

This rearrangement joins TRBV28 to TRBJ1-5; TRBD1 is a possible D gene (5 bases). V was clipped by 8 bases and J by 2 bases, with 7 bases between them. CDR3 length: 12 amino acids. Germline CDR1 and CDR2: MDHEN and SYDVKM. CDR3 in amino acids: CASLGRNQPQHF. The CDR3 DNA is TGTGCCAGCTTGGGACGCAATCAGCCCCAGCATTTT.

The chain carries TRBV19 and TRBJ2-7; D gene ambiguous. Germline CDR1 LNHDA, CDR2 SQIVND (reference sequence). This CDR3 region has 16 residues. The V end lost 4 bases, the J end lost 2 bases, and 18 bases lay between the germline ends. CDR3 loop: CASSRKGRAEAYEQYF. The CDR3 DNA sequence: TGTGCCAGTAGTAGGAAGGGAAGGGCTGAAGCCTACGAGCAGTACTTC.

V usage is TRBV2 and J usage is TRBJ1-2, with a tentative D call TRBD1 (5 bases). CDR3 length equals 10 residues. The ends were cut back, 5 bases at V and 8 bases at J, with 6 bases in the middle. The germline V gene has CDR1 SNHLY and CDR2 FYNNEI. As DNA, the CDR3 is TGTGCCAGCAGTAGGGACGGCTACACCTTC. The encoded protein is CASSRDGYTF.

The chain uses TRBV15 and TRBJ2-2; D may be TRBD1 (6 bases). Germline CDR1 and CDR2: LNHNV and YYDKDF (reference sequence). The V end lost 6 bases, the J end lost 5 bases, and 16 bases lay between the germline ends. This CDR3 comprises 15 residues. DNA of the CDR3: TGTGCCACCAGGGCGACGTATAGGGGGACCGGGGAGCTGTTTTTT. Protein: CATRATYRGTGELFF.